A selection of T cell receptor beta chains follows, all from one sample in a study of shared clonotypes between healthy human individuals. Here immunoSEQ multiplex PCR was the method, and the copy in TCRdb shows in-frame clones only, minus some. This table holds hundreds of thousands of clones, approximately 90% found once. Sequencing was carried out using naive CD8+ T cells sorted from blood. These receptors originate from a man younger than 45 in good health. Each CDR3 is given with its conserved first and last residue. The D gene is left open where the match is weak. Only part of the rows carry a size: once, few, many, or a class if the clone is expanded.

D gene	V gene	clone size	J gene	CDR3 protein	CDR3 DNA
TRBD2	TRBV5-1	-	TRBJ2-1	CASSSLSGLLNEQFF	TGCGCCAGCAGCTCTCTTAGCGGGCTCTTGAATGAGCAGTTCTTC
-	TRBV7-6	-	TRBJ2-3	CASSLRGGVADTQYF	TGTGCCAGCAGCTTAAGAGGGGGAGTCGCAGATACGCAGTATTTT
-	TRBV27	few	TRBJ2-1	CASSLASSSYNEQFF	TGTGCCAGCAGTTTAGCATCGAGCTCCTACAATGAGCAGTTCTTC
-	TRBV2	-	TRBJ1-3	CASSEARTGNTIYF	TGTGCCAGCAGTGAAGCACGGACAGGAAACACCATATATTTT
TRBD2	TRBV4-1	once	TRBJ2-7	CASSQLSGSLYEQYF	TGCGCCAGCAGCCAACTGAGCGGGAGTCTCTACGAGCAGTACTTC
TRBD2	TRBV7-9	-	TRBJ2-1	CASSFPGLAGAVSYNEQFF	TGTGCCAGCAGCTTTCCGGGACTAGCGGGAGCGGTCTCCTACAATGAGCAGTTCTTC
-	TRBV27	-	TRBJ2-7	CASSLASGTIYEQYF	TGTGCCAGCAGTCTCGCTTCCGGGACGATTTACGAGCAGTACTTC
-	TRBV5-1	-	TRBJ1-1	CASSLGFSGEREAFF	TGCGCCAGCAGCTTGGGTTTCTCCGGGGAGCGTGAAGCTTTCTTT
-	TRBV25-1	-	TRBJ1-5	CASSEFGNQPQHF	TGTGCCAGCAGTGAATTTGGCAATCAGCCCCAGCATTTT
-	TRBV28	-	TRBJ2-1	CASSLRSYRTYNEQFF	TGTGCCAGCAGTTTAAGAAGTTACCGGACCTACAATGAGCAGTTCTTC
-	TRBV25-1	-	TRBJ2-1	CASSVGTANEQFF	TGTGCCAGCAGCGTCGGGACTGCCAATGAGCAGTTCTTC
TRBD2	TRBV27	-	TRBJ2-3	CASHDTAGVSDTQYF	TGTGCCAGCCACGACACAGCGGGAGTCTCAGATACGCAGTATTTT
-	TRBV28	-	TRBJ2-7	CASSFDYEQYF	TGTGCCAGCAGTTTCGACTACGAGCAGTACTTC
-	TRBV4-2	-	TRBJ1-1	CASSQDLGPEAFF	TGTGCCAGCAGCCAAGACCTGGGGCCCGAAGCTTTCTTT
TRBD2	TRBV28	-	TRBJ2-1	CASSQRENYNEQFF	TGTGCCAGCAGTCAGCGGGAGAACTACAATGAGCAGTTCTTC
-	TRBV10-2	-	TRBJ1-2	CATISPSEGFGYTF	TGCGCCACCATATCCCCCAGTGAGGGCTTTGGCTACACCTTC
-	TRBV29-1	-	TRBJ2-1	CSVLFVARNEQFF	TGCAGCGTACTTTTCGTCGCTCGCAATGAGCAGTTCTTC
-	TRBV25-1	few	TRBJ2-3	CASSEGAGDTQYF	TGTGCCAGCAGTGAGGGGGCGGGAGATACGCAGTATTTT
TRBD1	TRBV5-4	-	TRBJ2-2	CASSPGQMTGELFF	TGTGCCAGCAGCCCGGGACAGATGACCGGGGAGCTGTTTTTT
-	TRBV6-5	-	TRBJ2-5	CASSSMVEEETQYF	TGTGCCAGCAGTTCCATGGTGGAGGAAGAGACCCAGTACTTC
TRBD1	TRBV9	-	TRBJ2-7	CASSPGDRAYEQYF	TGTGCCAGCAGCCCGGGGGACAGGGCCTACGAGCAGTACTTC
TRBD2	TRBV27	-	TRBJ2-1	CASRPTSGPNNEQFF	TGTGCCAGCAGGCCCACTAGCGGACCAAACAATGAGCAGTTCTTC
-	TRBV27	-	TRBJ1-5	CASSLVASRNQPQHF	TGTGCCAGCAGTTTGGTTGCCTCCCGAAATCAGCCCCAGCATTTT
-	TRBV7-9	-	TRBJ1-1	CASSSVREAFF	TGTGCCAGCAGCTCCGTGCGGGAAGCTTTCTTT
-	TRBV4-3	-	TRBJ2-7	CASSQDSEGGPHEQYF	TGCGCCAGCAGCCAAGATTCGGAAGGGGGGCCCCACGAGCAGTACTTC
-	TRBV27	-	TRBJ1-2	CASSPQANYGYTF	TGTGCCAGCAGCCCACAGGCGAACTATGGCTACACCTTC
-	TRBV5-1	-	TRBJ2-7	CASSRLPGSSYEQYF	TGCGCCAGCAGCCGCCTCCCAGGAAGCTCCTACGAGCAGTACTTC
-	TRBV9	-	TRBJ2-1	CASNSGGLEQFF	TGTGCCAGCAATAGTGGCGGTCTTGAGCAGTTCTTC
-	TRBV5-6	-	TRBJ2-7	CASSQGTDRPYEQYF	TGTGCCAGCAGCCAGGGGACGGACAGACCCTACGAGCAGTACTTC
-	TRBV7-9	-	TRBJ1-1	CASSPRTDSTEAFF	TGTGCCAGCAGCCCACGCACAGACAGCACTGAAGCTTTCTTT
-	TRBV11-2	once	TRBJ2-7	CASSLDLYGGEQYF	TGTGCCAGCAGCTTAGATCTCTATGGAGGCGAGCAGTACTTC
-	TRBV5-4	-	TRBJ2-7	CASSFGRGGLSYEQYF	TGTGCCAGCAGCTTTGGTAGGGGGGGCCTCTCCTACGAGCAGTACTTC
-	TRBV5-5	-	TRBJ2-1	CASSFRTNNEQFF	TGTGCCAGCAGCTTTAGGACCAACAATGAGCAGTTCTTC
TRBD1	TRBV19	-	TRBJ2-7	CASSTHRTGFLNYEQYF	TGTGCCAGTAGTACACATCGGACAGGTTTTCTTAACTACGAGCAGTACTTC
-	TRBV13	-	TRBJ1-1	CASSLILTEAFF	TGTGCCAGCAGCTTAATCCTCACTGAAGCTTTCTTT
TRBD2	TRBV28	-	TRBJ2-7	CASSLGPPSGDTYSYEQYF	TGTGCCAGCAGTTTAGGCCCCCCTAGCGGGGACACCTACTCCTACGAGCAGTACTTC
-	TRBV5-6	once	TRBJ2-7	CASSLVRSSYEQYF	TGTGCCAGCAGCTTGGTTAGGAGCTCCTACGAGCAGTACTTC
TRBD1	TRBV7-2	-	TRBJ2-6	CASSPWDRQIPPGANVLTF	TGTGCCAGCAGCCCTTGGGACAGACAAATCCCTCCTGGGGCCAACGTCCTGACTTTC
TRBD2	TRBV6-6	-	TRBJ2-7	CASSHLTSERNEQYF	TGTGCCAGCAGTCACTTGACTAGCGAGCGGAACGAGCAGTACTTC
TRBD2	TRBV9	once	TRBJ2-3	CASSARTSLYTDTQYF	TGTGCCAGCAGCGCTAGGACTAGCCTATACACAGATACGCAGTATTTT
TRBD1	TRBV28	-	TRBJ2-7	CASSLSRGRSYEQYF	TGTGCCAGCAGTTTAAGCAGGGGGCGAAGCTACGAGCAGTACTTC
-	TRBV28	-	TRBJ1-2	CASSLGSSYGYTF	TGTGCCAGCAGTCTGGGAAGCTCCTATGGCTACACCTTC
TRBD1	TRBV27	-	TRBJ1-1	CASSQGQDPLNTEAFF	TGTGCCAGCAGTCAAGGACAGGACCCTTTGAACACTGAAGCTTTCTTT
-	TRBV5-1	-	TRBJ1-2	CASSEDPRLNYGYTF	TGCGCCAGCAGCGAAGATCCCAGGCTTAACTATGGCTACACCTTC
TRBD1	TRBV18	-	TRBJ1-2	CASSPTGPNLYGYTF	TGTGCCAGCTCACCGACAGGGCCAAACCTCTATGGCTACACCTTC
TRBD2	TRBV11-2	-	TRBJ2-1	CASTTVAGVNEQFF	TGTGCCAGCACCACGGTTGCGGGAGTAAATGAGCAGTTCTTC
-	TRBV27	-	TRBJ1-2	CASSYRANYGYTF	TGTGCCAGCAGTTACAGGGCTAACTATGGCTACACCTTC
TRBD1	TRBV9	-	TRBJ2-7	CASSAGGTGHYEQYF	TGTGCCAGCAGTGCAGGGGGGACAGGGCACTACGAGCAGTACTTC
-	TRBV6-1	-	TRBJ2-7	CASSVDSAYEQYF	TGTGCCAGCAGTGTGGACAGTGCCTACGAGCAGTACTTC
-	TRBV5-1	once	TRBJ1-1	CASSFAPLLETEAFF	TGCGCCAGCAGCTTCGCGCCATTGTTAGAGACCGAAGCTTTCTTT
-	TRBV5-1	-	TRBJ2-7	CASQDSYEQYF	TGCGCCAGCCAGGATTCCTACGAGCAGTACTTC
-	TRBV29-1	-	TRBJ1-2	CSVEQDDYGYTF	TGCAGCGTTGAGCAGGACGACTATGGCTACACCTTC
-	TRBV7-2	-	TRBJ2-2	CASPSPRGYTGELFF	TGTGCCAGCCCCTCCCCCCGGGGTTACACCGGGGAGCTGTTTTTT
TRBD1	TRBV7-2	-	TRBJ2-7	CASSLAGQGFYEQYF	TGTGCCAGCAGCTTAGCGGGACAGGGGTTCTACGAGCAGTACTTC
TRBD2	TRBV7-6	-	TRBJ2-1	CASSQTSGRAYSYNEQFF	TGTGCCAGCAGCCAGACTAGCGGGAGGGCCTACTCCTACAATGAGCAGTTCTTC
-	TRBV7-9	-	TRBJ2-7	CASSLRGGSYEQYF	TGTGCCAGCAGCTTGCGGGGAGGTTCCTACGAGCAGTACTTC
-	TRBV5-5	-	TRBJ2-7	CASSRDLSSYEQYF	TGTGCCAGCTCAAGGGACTTAAGCTCCTACGAGCAGTACTTC
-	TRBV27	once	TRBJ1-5	CASSLWGPNQPQHF	TGTGCCAGCAGTTTATGGGGACCTAATCAGCCCCAGCATTTT
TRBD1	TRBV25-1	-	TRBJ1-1	CASATGTEAFF	TGTGCCAGCGCGACAGGGACTGAAGCTTTCTTT
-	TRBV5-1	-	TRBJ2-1	CASSPLGPNEQFF	TGCGCCAGCAGCCCCCTTGGCCCCAATGAGCAGTTCTTC